Shown below are 5 T cell receptor beta chains from a single sample sequenced in a study of blood T cells in healthy people across ages. It was with a sample-barcoded 5' primer and a J-beta primer mix that a second PCR of about 7 to 12 cycles was run. TCRdb passed the 5' RACE reads through MiXCR, listing each CDR3 protein once. The table shows about a million distinct CDR3 sequences, with roughly half occurring only once. Sequenced material: blood. These receptor sequences come from a woman aged 60 to 75 in good health.

The CDR3: CASSQPLAGEGADTQYF. In DNA form, the CDR3 reads TGCGCCAGCAGCCAACCTCTAGCGGGAGAGGGCGCAGATACGCAGTATTTT. The chain couples TRBV4-1 to TRBJ2-3; 10 bases match TRBD2. The CDR3 totals 17 residues. The germline gives CDR1 MGHRA, CDR2 YSYEKL. V shed 2 bases, J shed 4 bases, and the junction held 9 bases outside the gene matches.

The J gene is TRBJ2-5, the V gene TRBV5-1, with D unresolved. The V gene lost 4 bases and the J gene lost 4 bases, with 17 bases spanning the gap. CDR3 size: 15 residues. Germline loops: CDR1 SGHRS, CDR2 YFSETQ. CDR3 protein: CASSHSTLRGETQYF. The CDR3 coding sequence is TGCGCCAGCAGCCACTCGACCCTGCGAGGAGAGACCCAGTACTTC.

V and J are TRBV6-2 or TRBV6-3 and TRBJ2-7; D gene uncertain. Germline CDR1 and CDR2: MNHEY and SVGEGT. The CDR3 covers 14 residues. V lost 3 bases and J lost 3, with 12 bases in between. For the CDR3, the DNA is TGTGCCAGCAGTTATTCCGTTATCGACTACGAGCAGTACTTC. Amino acids: CASSYSVIDYEQYF.

Only a few counts were recorded for this clonotype. The V gene is TRBV7-2, the J gene TRBJ2-3, with D uncertain. Between the trimmed V and J ends, which lost 0 bases and 9 bases, there was a span of 13 bases. The CDR3 has 14 amino acids. In germline, CDR1 is SGHTA, CDR2 FQGNSA. This chain's CDR3 is CASSLAVHIGTQYF. CDR3 coding DNA: TGTGCCAGCAGCTTAGCGGTCCACATTGGGACGCAGTATTTT.

This clonotype was counted ten times or more. The V and J genes are TRBV28 and TRBJ2-4, with TRBD1 as a possible D gene (6 bases). This CDR3 contains 15 residues. CDR1 and CDR2 (germline): MDHEN, SYDVKM. Trimming took 6 bases from V and 2 from J, leaving 14 bases between them. The CDR3 spells CASRTGTLTKNIQYF. The CDR3 DNA sequence: TGTGCCAGCAGGACCGGGACACTTACCAAAAACATTCAGTACTTC.